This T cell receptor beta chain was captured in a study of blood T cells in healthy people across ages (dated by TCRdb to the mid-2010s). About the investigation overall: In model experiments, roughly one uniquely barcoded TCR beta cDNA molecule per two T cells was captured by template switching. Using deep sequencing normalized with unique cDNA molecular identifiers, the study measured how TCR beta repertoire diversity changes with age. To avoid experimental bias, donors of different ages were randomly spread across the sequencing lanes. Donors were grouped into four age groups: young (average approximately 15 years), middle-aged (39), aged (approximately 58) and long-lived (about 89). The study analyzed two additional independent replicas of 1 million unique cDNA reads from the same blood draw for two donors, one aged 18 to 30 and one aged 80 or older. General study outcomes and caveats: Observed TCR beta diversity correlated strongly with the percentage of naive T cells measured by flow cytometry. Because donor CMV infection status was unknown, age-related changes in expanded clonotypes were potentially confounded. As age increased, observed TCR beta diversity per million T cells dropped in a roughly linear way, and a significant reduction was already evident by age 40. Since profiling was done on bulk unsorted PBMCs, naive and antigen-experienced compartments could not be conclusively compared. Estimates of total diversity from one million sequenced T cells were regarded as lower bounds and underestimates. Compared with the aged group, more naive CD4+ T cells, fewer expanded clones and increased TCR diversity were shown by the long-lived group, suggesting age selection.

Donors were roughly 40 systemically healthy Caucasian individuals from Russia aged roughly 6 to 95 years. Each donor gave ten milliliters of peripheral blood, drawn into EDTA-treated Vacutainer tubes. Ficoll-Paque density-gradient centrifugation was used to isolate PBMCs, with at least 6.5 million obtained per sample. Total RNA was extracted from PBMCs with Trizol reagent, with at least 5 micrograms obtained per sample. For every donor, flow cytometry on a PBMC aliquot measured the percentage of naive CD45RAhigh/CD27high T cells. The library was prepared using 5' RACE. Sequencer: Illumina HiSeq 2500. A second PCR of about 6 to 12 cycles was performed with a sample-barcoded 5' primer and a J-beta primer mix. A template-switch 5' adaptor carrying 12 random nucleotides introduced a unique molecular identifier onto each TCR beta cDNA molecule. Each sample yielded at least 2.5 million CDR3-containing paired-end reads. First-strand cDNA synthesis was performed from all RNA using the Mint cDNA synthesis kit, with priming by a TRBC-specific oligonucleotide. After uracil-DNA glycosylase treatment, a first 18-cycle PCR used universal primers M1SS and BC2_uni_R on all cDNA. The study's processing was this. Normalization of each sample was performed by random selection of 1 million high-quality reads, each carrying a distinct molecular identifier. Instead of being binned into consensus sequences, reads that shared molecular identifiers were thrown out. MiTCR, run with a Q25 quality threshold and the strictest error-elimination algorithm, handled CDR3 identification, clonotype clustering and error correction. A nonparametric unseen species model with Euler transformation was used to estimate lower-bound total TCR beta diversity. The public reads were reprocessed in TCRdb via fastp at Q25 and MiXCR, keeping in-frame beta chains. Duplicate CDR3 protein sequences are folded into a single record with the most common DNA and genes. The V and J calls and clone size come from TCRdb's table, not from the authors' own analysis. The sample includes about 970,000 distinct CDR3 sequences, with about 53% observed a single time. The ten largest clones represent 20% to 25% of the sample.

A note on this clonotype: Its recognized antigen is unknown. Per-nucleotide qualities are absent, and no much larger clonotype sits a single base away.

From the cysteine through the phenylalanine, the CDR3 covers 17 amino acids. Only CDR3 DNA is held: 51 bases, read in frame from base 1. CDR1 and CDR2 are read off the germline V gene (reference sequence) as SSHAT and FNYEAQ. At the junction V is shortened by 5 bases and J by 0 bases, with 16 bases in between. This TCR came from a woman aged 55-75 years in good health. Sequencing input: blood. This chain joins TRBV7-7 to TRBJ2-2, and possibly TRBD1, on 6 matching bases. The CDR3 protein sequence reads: CASSLASGQTNTGELFF. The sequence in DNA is TGTGCCAGCAGCCTGGCATCGGGACAAACGAACACCGGGGAGCTGTTTTTT.